These T cell receptor beta chains were read from a single sample in a study of blood T cell repertoires in COVID-19. The data were produced by immunoSEQ multiplex PCR, yet TCRdb's version contains in-frame clones alone and is incomplete. This table has about 300,000 clones, under 90% appearing once. Sequencing input: PBMCs or T cells enriched from blood (not recorded which). The source is a young man who had recovered from COVID-19. The CDR3 runs from the conserved cysteine through the conserved F or W. Each record gives: clone size, D gene, J gene, V gene, CDR3 DNA, CDR3 protein. D genes are given only for firm matches. A clone size is listed for some rows: how often the clone was seen (once, few, many), or a class if it is expanded.

abundance: NA; d_gene: TRBD2; j_gene: TRBJ2-3; v_gene: TRBV3-1/TRBV3-2; CDR3nt: TGTGCCAGCAGCTTTAGCGGGAGCACAGATACGCAGTATTTT; CDR3aa: CASSFSGSTDTQYF
abundance: many; d_gene: TRBD1; j_gene: TRBJ2-2; v_gene: TRBV3-1/TRBV3-2; CDR3nt: TGTGCCAGCAGCCAAGATTGGGATCCAGGGGGCACCGGGGAGCTGTTTTTT; CDR3aa: CASSQDWDPGGTGELFF
abundance: NA; d_gene: TRBD2; j_gene: TRBJ2-3; v_gene: TRBV27; CDR3nt: TGTGCCAGCAGGAAGATAGCGGGTCTGAGCACAGATACGCAGTATTTT; CDR3aa: CASRKIAGLSTDTQYF
abundance: NA; d_gene: TRBD1; j_gene: TRBJ1-4; v_gene: TRBV7-9; CDR3nt: TGTGCCGGTCAAGGGACAGGGGAGGAAAAACTGTTTTTT; CDR3aa: CAGQGTGEEKLFF
abundance: NA; d_gene: TRBD2; j_gene: TRBJ2-1; v_gene: TRBV12-3/TRBV12-4; CDR3nt: TGTGCCATCAAGACTAGCGCGAACAATGAGCAGTTCTTC; CDR3aa: CAIKTSANNEQFF
abundance: NA; d_gene: NA; j_gene: TRBJ2-5; v_gene: TRBV27; CDR3nt: TGTGCCAGCAGCCAATCCGCCGCCGAGGGAGAGACCCAGTACTTC; CDR3aa: CASSQSAAEGETQYF
abundance: NA; d_gene: NA; j_gene: TRBJ1-1; v_gene: TRBV4-1; CDR3nt: TGCGCCAGCAGCCAAGAGGGACTCTCGGCGTGGAACACTGAAGCTTTCTTT; CDR3aa: CASSQEGLSAWNTEAFF
abundance: NA; d_gene: NA; j_gene: TRBJ1-2; v_gene: TRBV30; CDR3nt: TGTGCCTGGAGGGCAGGGATGAACTATGGCTACACCTTC; CDR3aa: CAWRAGMNYGYTF
abundance: NA; d_gene: NA; j_gene: TRBJ2-3; v_gene: TRBV20-1; CDR3nt: TGCAGTGCTAGTCGGGGAGATACGCAGTATTTT; CDR3aa: CSASRGDTQYF
abundance: NA; d_gene: TRBD2; j_gene: TRBJ2-1; v_gene: TRBV15; CDR3nt: TGTGCCACCAGCAGAGAAGCGGGAGGGGTCTACAATGAGCAGTTCTTC; CDR3aa: CATSREAGGVYNEQFF
abundance: NA; d_gene: TRBD2; j_gene: TRBJ2-7; v_gene: TRBV11-1; CDR3nt: TGTGCCAGCAGCTTAGCGAGGACTAGCGAAGGCTACGAGCAGTACTTC; CDR3aa: CASSLARTSEGYEQYF
abundance: few; d_gene: TRBD1; j_gene: TRBJ2-1; v_gene: TRBV3-1/TRBV3-2; CDR3nt: TGTGCCAGCAGCCAAGGACAGGGGGCCAATGAGCAGTTCTTC; CDR3aa: CASSQGQGANEQFF
abundance: NA; d_gene: NA; j_gene: TRBJ1-2; v_gene: TRBV7-8; CDR3nt: TGTGCCAGCAGCTCAACCGGTGAGGACTATGGCTACACCTTC; CDR3aa: CASSSTGEDYGYTF
abundance: NA; d_gene: TRBD1; j_gene: TRBJ2-7; v_gene: TRBV4-1; CDR3nt: TGCGCCAGCAGCGGACAGGTTTCCTACGAGCAGTACTTC; CDR3aa: CASSGQVSYEQYF
abundance: NA; d_gene: NA; j_gene: TRBJ1-2; v_gene: TRBV29-1; CDR3nt: TGCAGCGTTGGGCCTCCGACAGGTCTTTTTGGTGGCTACACCTTC; CDR3aa: CSVGPPTGLFGGYTF
abundance: NA; d_gene: NA; j_gene: TRBJ2-5; v_gene: TRBV28; CDR3nt: TGTGCCAGCAGTTTGTCTGAGGAGACCCAGTACTTC; CDR3aa: CASSLSEETQYF
abundance: once; d_gene: NA; j_gene: TRBJ2-5; v_gene: TRBV9; CDR3nt: TGTGCCAGCAGCGCCGCGGCTACCACTCAAGAGACCCAGTACTTC; CDR3aa: CASSAAATTQETQYF
abundance: few; d_gene: TRBD1; j_gene: TRBJ1-2; v_gene: TRBV5-1; CDR3nt: TGCGCCAGCAGCCTAGGACAGGGATCCTATGGCTACACCTTC; CDR3aa: CASSLGQGSYGYTF
abundance: NA; d_gene: NA; j_gene: TRBJ2-1; v_gene: TRBV4-1; CDR3nt: TGCGCCAGCAGCCAACGATCGTACGAACCGGGTTCCTATGAGCAGTTCTTC; CDR3aa: CASSQRSYEPGSYEQFF
abundance: NA; d_gene: NA; j_gene: TRBJ2-3; v_gene: TRBV24-1; CDR3nt: TGTGCCACCAGCCAACAGGGTCCTGCGGCAGATACGCAGTATTTT; CDR3aa: CATSQQGPAADTQYF
abundance: NA; d_gene: TRBD2; j_gene: TRBJ2-3; v_gene: TRBV5-1; CDR3nt: TGCGCCAGCAGCCAAGGGACTAGCAGTAGTTTAGATACGCAGTATTTT; CDR3aa: CASSQGTSSSLDTQYF
abundance: once; d_gene: TRBD1; j_gene: TRBJ1-2; v_gene: TRBV18; CDR3nt: TGTGCCAGCTCAGGGACAGGGGGCGCCTATGGCTACACCTTC; CDR3aa: CASSGTGGAYGYTF
abundance: NA; d_gene: NA; j_gene: TRBJ1-1; v_gene: TRBV19; CDR3nt: TGTGCCAGTATTCACGCTGGGCCCAGTCCCGAAGCTTTCTTT; CDR3aa: CASIHAGPSPEAFF
abundance: NA; d_gene: NA; j_gene: TRBJ2-3; v_gene: TRBV7-9; CDR3nt: TGTGCCAGCAGCTTAGATTACGGGGGAGATACGCAGTATTTT; CDR3aa: CASSLDYGGDTQYF
abundance: once; d_gene: NA; j_gene: TRBJ1-2; v_gene: TRBV7-2; CDR3nt: TGTGCCAGCAGCTTAGGAGTTATGGGGGGTGAAGGCTACACCTTC; CDR3aa: CASSLGVMGGEGYTF
abundance: NA; d_gene: NA; j_gene: TRBJ1-6; v_gene: TRBV10-2; CDR3nt: TGCGCCAGCAGTGAACGCCCATCAGGGACCTATAATTCACCCCTCCACTTT; CDR3aa: CASSERPSGTYNSPLHF
abundance: NA; d_gene: NA; j_gene: TRBJ2-3; v_gene: TRBV24-1; CDR3nt: TGTGCCACCAGTGATTTGCAATCTACTCCAACGCAGTATTTT; CDR3aa: CATSDLQSTPTQYF
abundance: NA; d_gene: NA; j_gene: TRBJ1-5; v_gene: TRBV19; CDR3nt: TGTGCCAGTACCACCACTATGGGGGCCGGCAATCAGCCCCAGCATTTT; CDR3aa: CASTTTMGAGNQPQHF
abundance: NA; d_gene: TRBD1; j_gene: TRBJ1-1; v_gene: TRBV29-1; CDR3nt: TGCAGCGGACAGGGGAACACTGAAGCTTTCTTT; CDR3aa: CSGQGNTEAFF
abundance: NA; d_gene: NA; j_gene: TRBJ2-3; v_gene: TRBV6-2/TRBV6-3; CDR3nt: TGTGCCAGCAGTATCTTCCGGGCAGGGACTCGGTCCACAGATACGCAGTATTTT; CDR3aa: CASSIFRAGTRSTDTQYF
abundance: NA; d_gene: NA; j_gene: TRBJ2-3; v_gene: TRBV5-6; CDR3nt: TGTGCCAGCAGCCCGAGCTTGAGTAGGGGAGATACGCAGTATTTT; CDR3aa: CASSPSLSRGDTQYF
abundance: NA; d_gene: TRBD1; j_gene: TRBJ1-2; v_gene: TRBV5-5; CDR3nt: TGTGCCAGCAGCGACGGAGGGGGCGCGTACTATGGCTACACCTTC; CDR3aa: CASSDGGGAYYGYTF
abundance: few; d_gene: NA; j_gene: TRBJ1-3; v_gene: TRBV30; CDR3nt: TGTGCCTGGAGTGTAGGCGAGCCGGGGGACACCATATATTTT; CDR3aa: CAWSVGEPGDTIYF
abundance: few; d_gene: NA; j_gene: TRBJ1-1; v_gene: TRBV4-2; CDR3nt: TGTGCCAGCAGCCAAAAAGGGCAGGGCTCAATTGAAGCTTTCTTT; CDR3aa: CASSQKGQGSIEAFF
abundance: few; d_gene: NA; j_gene: TRBJ1-1; v_gene: TRBV7-2; CDR3nt: TGTGCCAGCAGCACACAGATGAACACTGAAGCTTTCTTT; CDR3aa: CASSTQMNTEAFF
abundance: once; d_gene: TRBD2; j_gene: TRBJ2-1; v_gene: TRBV3-1/TRBV3-2; CDR3nt: TGTGCCAGCAGCCCAGCTGGGACTAAGACAAACAATGAGCAGTTCTTC; CDR3aa: CASSPAGTKTNNEQFF
abundance: NA; d_gene: NA; j_gene: TRBJ1-2; v_gene: TRBV27; CDR3nt: TGTGCCAGCAGTTTCGTTGTTCGCGCCGGGAACTATGGCTACACCTTC; CDR3aa: CASSFVVRAGNYGYTF
abundance: NA; d_gene: NA; j_gene: TRBJ2-5; v_gene: TRBV7-9; CDR3nt: TGTGCCAGCAGCTTCCGCACGTTGCCAGAAACCCAGTACTTC; CDR3aa: CASSFRTLPETQYF
abundance: NA; d_gene: TRBD1; j_gene: TRBJ1-5; v_gene: TRBV28; CDR3nt: TGTGCCAGCCTACCCTGGGACAGGGTCAATCAGCCCCAGCATTTT; CDR3aa: CASLPWDRVNQPQHF
abundance: NA; d_gene: TRBD1; j_gene: TRBJ2-1; v_gene: TRBV24-1; CDR3nt: TGTGCCACCAGTGACCTCGACAGGGTCGATGAGCAGTTCTTC; CDR3aa: CATSDLDRVDEQFF
abundance: NA; d_gene: NA; j_gene: TRBJ1-4; v_gene: TRBV6-4; CDR3nt: TGTGCCAGCAGTGCGGGGGGGGCCCAGCAACTGTTTTTT; CDR3aa: CASSAGGAQQLFF